Sequencing of this T cell receptor (beta chain) was carried out in a study of T cell repertoires in cytomegalovirus infection. Trimming cost V 1 base and J 5 bases, with 7 bases left between them. The CDR3 is made up of 13 amino acids. CDR1 SGHDT and CDR2 YYEEEE come from the germline V gene. TCRdb fed the reads into MiXCR, producing one record per CDR3 protein. The sample consists of 450,000 to 600,000 distinct CDR3 sequences, about 11% of them appearing once. In its sample, this clonotype was seen a few times. This receptor was obtained from a human donor in good health (CMV status not recorded). Some clones in this sample may be carry-over from other donors' samples. This chain links TRBV5-6 with TRBJ2-1; D remains unclear. The sequenced sample was PBMCs. The CDR3 nucleotides are TGTGCCAGCAGCTTGATCCGTGACAATGAGCAGTTCTTC. Encoded protein: CASSLIRDNEQFF.